A single count supports the clone carrying this TCR beta chain. The assay was immunoSEQ multiplex PCR, and TCRdb's table has in-frame clones only and misses some. The sample lists 85,000 to 100,000 clones; about 95% were seen once. The ends lost 2 bases at V and 5 bases at J; junction bases unmatched: 21. Germline V CDR1 and CDR2: SGDLS, YYNGEE. This CDR3 region has 21 residues. The sample is drawn from a study of technical replicates of blood from a few donors. This receptor was identified in a human donor in good health. The genes are TRBV9 and TRBJ2-5; 13 positions match TRBD2. The sample taken for sequencing was T cells isolated from PBMCs. Here the CDR3 reads CASSVGLTGSLAGGSVETQYF. DNA of the CDR3: TGTGCCAGCAGCGTGGGCCTCACAGGATCACTAGCGGGAGGGTCAGTGGAGACCCAGTACTTC.